The T cell receptor beta chain under discussion was sequenced for a study of blood T cell repertoires in COVID-19. About the study: Acute-phase and convalescent COVID-19 samples originated in the United States, Italy and Spain. In each case, the material was cDNA or gDNA derived from T cells, B-cell-depleted T cells, or PBMCs.

Trimming took 2 bases from V and 4 from J; bases not matched to a gene: 9. The CDR3 contains 15 residues. CDR1 is GTSNPN and CDR2 is SVGIG in the germline V gene (reference sequence). Per the original data handling: Estimated nucleated cell counts came from reference gene primer amplification. Here immunoSEQ multiplex PCR was the method, and the copy in TCRdb shows in-frame clones only, minus some. V and J calls and clone size come straight from that table; D and trimming were deduced from the DNA. Among 150,000 to 200,000 clones listed, around four fifths were seen once. This chain links TRBV30 with TRBJ2-5; TRBD1 agrees at 8 bases. This receptor was taken from a woman aged 80 or over with active or convalescent COVID-19. The sample was peripheral blood. In DNA, the CDR3 is TGTGCCTGGAGTTTCAGGGGGCGAGGGACAGAGACCCAGTACTTC. Its protein is CAWSFRGRGTETQYF.